Below, one T cell receptor (beta chain) is given with its context. One entry per CDR3 protein results from TCRdb running MiXCR on the RACE reads. The data show more than 65,000 distinct CDR3 sequences, approximately 32% seen once. These data are taken from a study of human T cells and chemical hapten exposure. The wider study: Sensitization involved placing 2% DPC onto a 2 cm by 2 cm region of upper inner arm skin. The cohort included alopecia areata under or over 50% scalp, totalis and universalis.

Indicated time point: patch test 1, 2 weeks after DPC sensitization. Indicated treatment: therapeutic diphenylcyclopropenone sensitization with weekly scalp DPC. Every donor had alopecia and was 18 to 70 years old; all were suitable for DPC. It was unfractionated whole blood from which total RNA was extracted. Germline V CDR1 and CDR2: SGHTA, FQGTGA. V lost 0 bases, J lost 4 bases, and 4 bases stayed unmatched. The CDR3 covers 16 residues. The TCR was taken from a middle-aged man with alopecia areata. Some clones in this sample may be carry-over from other donors' samples. The V gene is TRBV7-3, the J gene TRBJ2-1, with 9 bases that match TRBD2. The specimen comprised whole blood, sampled in connection with sensitization to the hapten diphenylcyclopropenone (DPC). CDR3 sequence (DNA): TGTGCCAGCAGCTTAACGGGAGCGGGAGGATACAATGAGCAGTTCTTC. Encoded protein: CASSLTGAGGYNEQFF.